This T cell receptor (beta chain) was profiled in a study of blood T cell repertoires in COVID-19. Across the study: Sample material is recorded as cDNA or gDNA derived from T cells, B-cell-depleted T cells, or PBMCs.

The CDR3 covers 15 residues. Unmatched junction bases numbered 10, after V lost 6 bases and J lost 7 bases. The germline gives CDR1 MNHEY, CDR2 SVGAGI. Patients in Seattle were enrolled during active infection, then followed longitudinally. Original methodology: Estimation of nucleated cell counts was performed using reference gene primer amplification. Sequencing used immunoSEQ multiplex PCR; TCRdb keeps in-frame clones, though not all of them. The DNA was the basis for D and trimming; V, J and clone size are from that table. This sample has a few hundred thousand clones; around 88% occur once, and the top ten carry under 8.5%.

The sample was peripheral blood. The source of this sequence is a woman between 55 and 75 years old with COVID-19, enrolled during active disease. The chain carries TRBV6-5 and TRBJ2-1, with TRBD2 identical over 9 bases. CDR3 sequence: CASSGVAGAWNEQFF. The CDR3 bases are TGTGCCAGCAGCGGAGTAGCGGGGGCCTGGAATGAGCAGTTCTTC.